Below are 21 T cell receptor beta chains sequenced from a single sample in a study of shared clonotypes between healthy human individuals. Repertoires were generated with immunoSEQ multiplex PCR, while TCRdb's copy carries only in-frame clones and drops some. The sample yields approximately 500,000 clones, about four fifths seen once. The sequencing input was PBMCs. These receptors came from a woman in her thirties or forties in good health. Some clones in this sample may be carry-over from other donors' samples.

The rearrangement links TRBV5-1 to TRBJ2-7; D tentatively fits TRBD1 or TRBD2 (5 bases each). Germline V gene data show CDR1 as SGHRS and CDR2 as YFSETQ. The CDR3 is made up of 12 amino acids. With 4 bases removed from V and 6 bases from J, the gap between germline ends came to 11 bases. DNA for the CDR3: TGCGCCAGCAGCCCGGGGCAGGGCGAGCAGTACTTC. Translated, it gives CASSPGQGEQYF. The full variable domain, its missing parts supplied by reference TRBV5-1 and TRBJ2-7, is KAGVTQTPRYLIKTRGQQVTLSCSPISGHRSVSWYQQTPGQGLQFLFEYFSETQRNKGNFPGRFSGRQFSNSRSEMNVSTLELGDSALYLCASSPGQGEQYFGPGTRLTVT.

This chain connects TRBV6-5 to TRBJ1-1; D gene ambiguous. CDR3 length: 14 amino acids. V lost 6 bases to trimming and J lost 6 bases, with 17 bases between them. CDR1 is MNHEY, CDR2 SVGAGI, per germline. This CDR3 is CASSPLQVSAEAFF. Written as DNA, the CDR3 is TGTGCCAGCAGCCCCCTCCAAGTTAGCGCTGAAGCTTTCTTT.

CDR3 DNA: TGTGCCAGCAGCGTAGCTACATCCGGGGAGCTGTTTTTT. This codes for CASSVATSGELFF. The chain employs TRBV9 and TRBJ2-2; D unclear. CDR3 size: 13 residues. The V end lost 0 bases, the J end lost 6 bases, and 6 bases lay between the germline ends. From germline, CDR1 is SGDLS and CDR2 YYNGEE. Looking up the rest from reference TRBV9 and TRBJ2-2 gives the full variable domain: DSGVTQTPKHLITATGQRVTLRCSPRSGDLSVYWYQQSLDQGLQFLIQYYNGEERAKGNILERFSAQQFPDLHSELNLSSLELGDSALYFCASSVATSGELFFGEGSRLTVL.

The chain couples TRBV6-1 to TRBJ2-3, with D unresolved. Trimming took off 2 bases at V and 6 bases at J, with 9 bases between the two ends. The CDR3 length is 13 residues. CDR1 MNHNS and CDR2 SASEGT come from the germline V gene. CDR3 loop: CASSETGWDTQYF. The DNA of the CDR3 is TGTGCCAGCAGTGAAACTGGTTGGGATACGCAGTATTTT.

The chain couples TRBV27 to TRBJ2-4, with 8 bases identical to TRBD1. The CDR3 is made up of 13 amino acids. Germline CDR1 and CDR2: MNHEY and SMNVEV (reference sequence). Germline trimming cut 3 bases from V and 9 bases from J; bases unmatched to any gene: 4. The CDR3 region has the DNA TGTGCCAGCAGTTTCGACAGGGGAGGCATTCAGTACTTC. It translates to CASSFDRGGIQYF.

The chain links TRBV7-6 to TRBJ2-5, with D possibly TRBD2 on 6 matching bases. The J call is doubtful: the DNA matches TRBJ2-7 better. CDR1 and CDR2 from the germline V gene are SGHVS and FNYEAQ. This CDR3 spans 14 amino acids. The CDR3 protein is CASSPGGGSYEQYF. The CDR3 region has the DNA TGTGCCAGCAGCCCCGGGGGTGGCTCCTACGAGCAGTACTTC.

CDR3 sequence: CASSLGPQVTYEQYF. In DNA form, the CDR3 reads TGTGCCAGCAGCTTGGGTCCTCAGGTCACCTACGAGCAGTACTTC. V and J are TRBV5-8 and TRBJ2-7; unclear D gene. Germline CDR1 SGHTS, CDR2 YDEGEE. This CDR3 spans 15 amino acids. V was shortened by 0 bases and J by 2 bases, with 12 bases between the two germline ends.

This chain links TRBV27 with TRBJ2-1; 11 bases align to TRBD2. Trimming removed 3 bases from V and 1 base from J; junction bases left unmatched: 17. Germline CDR1 and CDR2: MNHEY and SMNVEV (reference sequence). The CDR3 spans 21 residues. The CDR3 spells CASSLGAASGRWMRSYNEQFF. In DNA, the CDR3 is TGTGCCAGCAGTTTGGGTGCTGCTAGCGGGAGGTGGATGAGGTCCTACAATGAGCAGTTCTTC.

The CDR3 sequence: CASSDGPGSLTGELFF. The CDR3 DNA reads as TGTGCCAGCAGTGACGGGCCAGGGTCATTAACCGGGGAGCTGTTTTTT. V gene TRBV6-1 combines with J gene TRBJ2-2, with D possibly TRBD1 on 5 matching bases. The V gene's germline CDR1 is MNHNS and CDR2 SASEGT. Trimming stripped 3 bases from V and 5 bases from J, with 16 bases between. The CDR3 has 16 residues.

The rearrangement links TRBV28 to TRBJ2-5; D might be TRBD2 (6 bases). Per the germline V gene, CDR1 is MDHEN and CDR2 is SYDVKM. Between the trimmed V and J ends, which lost 4 bases and 2 bases, there was a span of 17 bases. The CDR3 extends over 16 amino acids. The CDR3 DNA reads as TGTGCCAGCAGTTCCCCTGGATTTGCGGGACAAGAGACCCAGTACTTC. Its protein is CASSSPGFAGQETQYF.

The J gene is TRBJ2-5, the V gene TRBV4-2, with D uncertain. Germline CDR1 reads LGHNA; CDR2 reads YNFKEQ. V lost 5 bases, J lost 2 bases, and 12 bases lay in between. The CDR3 is 14 amino acids. DNA for the CDR3: TGTGCCAGCAGCTATACACCCTATCAAGAGACCCAGTACTTC. Translating gives CASSYTPYQETQYF.

The genes are TRBV7-9 and TRBJ1-1; D is undetermined. CDR3 size: 15 residues. Trimming left V 0 bases short and J 1 base short, with 9 bases between. Per the germline V gene, CDR1 is SEHNR and CDR2 is FQNEAQ (reference sequence). The CDR3 coding sequence is TGTGCCAGCAGCTTAGCGGGGTCCCCGAACACTGAAGCTTTCTTT. Amino acids: CASSLAGSPNTEAFF.

V and J are TRBV27 and TRBJ2-3, with 12 bases that match TRBD2. The CDR3 totals 16 residues. Germline V gives CDR1 MNHEY, CDR2 SMNVEV (reference sequence). The trim removed 6 bases at V and 0 bases at J, leaving 4 bases unmatched. This CDR3 reads CASRVTSGRSTDTQYF. The CDR3 bases are TGTGCCAGCAGGGTAACTAGCGGGAGGAGCACAGATACGCAGTATTTT.

The chain combines TRBV10-3 with TRBJ1-4; D gene unclear. V lost 2 bases to trimming and J lost 6 bases, with 10 bases between them. The V gene's germline CDR1 is ENHRY and CDR2 SYGVKD. The CDR3 contains 14 residues. This CDR3 reads CAISEEGFDEKLFF. In DNA, the CDR3 is TGTGCCATCAGTGAGGAGGGATTTGATGAAAAACTGTTTTTT.

The chain uses TRBV14 and TRBJ2-7; 10 bases agree with TRBD2. V trimming: 0 bases; J trimming: 7 bases; junction bases outside the gene matches: 18. Germline V gene sequence: CDR1 SGHDN, CDR2 FVKESK. This CDR3 comprises 19 residues. CDR3 DNA sequence: TGTGCCAGCAGCCAAGATTTCAGGGGTCTAGCGGGAGTCTCCGGGGAGCAGTACTTC. It codes for CASSQDFRGLAGVSGEQYF.

The rearrangement links TRBV2 to TRBJ2-2, with D perhaps matching TRBD2 (6 bases). Trimming left V 6 bases short and J 7 bases short, with 18 bases between. The CDR3 loop spans 15 amino acids. CDR1 is SNHLY and CDR2 is FYNNEI in the germline V gene. CDR3 nucleotides: TGTGCCAGCAGGGAGGGTTGGAATCCCGGCGGGGAGCTGTTTTTT. This sequence encodes CASREGWNPGGELFF.

CDR3 in amino acids: CASSLSGTQNEQFF. Written as DNA, the CDR3 is TGTGCCAGCAGCTTAAGCGGGACCCAAAATGAGCAGTTCTTC. J is TRBJ2-1 and V is TRBV7-3, with a tentative D call TRBD2 (6 bases). The CDR3 consists of 14 residues. Germline CDR1 and CDR2: SGHTA and FQGTGA. The V gene lost 1 base and the J gene lost 7 bases, with 11 bases spanning the gap.

This rearrangement joins TRBV6-1 to TRBJ1-5, with D unclear. The germline CDR1 and CDR2 sequences are MNHNS and SASEGT. The CDR3 is 14 amino acids. Trimming removed 3 bases from V and 9 bases from J, with 15 bases in between. The CDR3 spells CASSDRRDLWPQHF. CDR3 DNA sequence: TGTGCCAGCAGTGATCGGCGGGATCTATGGCCCCAGCATTTT.

The chain has TRBV2 and TRBJ1-5, with 8 nucleotides matching TRBD1. This CDR3 contains 15 residues. The germline gives CDR1 SNHLY, CDR2 FYNNEI. The V and J ends lost 0 bases and 5 bases, in that order; junction bases with no gene match: 3. The CDR3 DNA reads as TGTGCCAGCAGTGAAGCCGGACAGGGCGATCAGCCCCAGCATTTT. Amino acid sequence: CASSEAGQGDQPQHF.

This sequence joins TRBV5-6 and TRBJ1-1; no clear D gene. Per the germline V gene, CDR1 is SGHDT and CDR2 is YYEEEE. V lost 0 bases and J lost 14, with 14 bases in between. The CDR3 has 12 residues. CDR3 residues: CASSLGTGPGFF. DNA of the CDR3: TGTGCCAGCAGCTTGGGGACCGGGCCCGGGTTCTTT.

The chain couples TRBV7-6 to TRBJ2-1; D is undetermined. Germline values: CDR1 SGHVS, CDR2 FNYEAQ. The V end lost 9 bases, the J end lost 2 bases, and 14 bases lay between the germline ends. The CDR3 sequence is 14 residues long. The CDR3, as DNA: TGTGCCAGTCTCCCCGTGGCGGCCTACAATGAGCAGTTCTTC. Encoded protein: CASLPVAAYNEQFF. The complete variable domain, with remaining parts taken from reference TRBV7-6 and TRBJ2-1, reads GAGVSQSPRYKVTKRGQDVALRCDPISGHVSLYWYRQALGQGPEFLTYFNYEAQQDKSGLPNDRFSAERPEGSISTLTIQRTEQRDSAMYRCASLPVAAYNEQFFGPGTRLTVL.